This TCR beta chain is drawn from a study of T cells in Graves' hyperthyroidism and ophthalmopathy. Germline CDR1 is MNHNS and CDR2 is SASEGT. The length of the CDR3 is 16 residues. V gave up 1 base and J gave up 0 bases, with 10 bases separating them. Regions amplified from RNA transcripts were the TCR beta CDR3 regions. RT-PCR in the first round (using the HTBI primer set) targeted the TCR CDR3. One entry per CDR3 protein, called by TCRdb with MiXCR from the multiplex PCR reads. The table has some 740,000 distinct CDR3 sequences, about 15% seen once. This clonotype was seen repeatedly, ten times or more.

The chain uses TRBV6-1 and TRBJ1-5, with D maybe TRBD1 (5 bases). The sample was blood. This clonotype was sampled from a woman aged 18-29 years with Graves' hyperthyroidism. This CDR3 is CASSEGWGYSNQPQHF. CDR3 in DNA: TGTGCCAGCAGTGAAGGGTGGGGGTATAGCAATCAGCCCCAGCATTTT.